The clone carrying this TCR beta chain was observed a few times. What it binds is not known. All patients were mismatch repair deficient, assessed by either PCR or immunohistochemistry. A few pembrolizumab responders had their TCRs sequenced. The CDR3 contains 16 residues. The germline V gene has CDR1 MNHEY and CDR2 SMNVEV (reference sequence). Trimming stripped 3 bases from V and 1 base from J, with 12 bases between. The entry originates in a study of PD-1 blockade in mismatch repair-deficient tumors. In the study overall: All were previously treated, progressing patients with 11 to 13 mismatch repair-deficient cancer types.

Study results and caveats: Rapid post-treatment expansion, then contraction, generally preceding radiologic response, marked tumor-resident clones.

Generated by immunoSEQ multiplex PCR, the TCRdb table keeps only in-frame clones and is missing some. Of approximately 120,000 clones listed, 86% are singletons. The TCR was taken from an adult with mismatch repair-deficient cancer. The source was peripheral blood, collected 44 weeks after starting pembrolizumab. The rearrangement uses TRBV27 and TRBJ2-2, with a tentative D call TRBD1 (5 bases). CDR3 DNA sequence: TGTGCCAGCAGTTTGGAGAAGGACAAGAACACCGGGGAGCTGTTTTTT. It yields the protein CASSLEKDKNTGELFF.